One T cell receptor (beta chain) is described in this entry. No antigen is known for it. The data originate from a study of OX40 agonist ivuxolimab in advanced cancers. About the study: The study gave patients intravenous ivuxolimab at 0.01 to 10 mg/kg every 2 weeks. A mean age of around 66 years, range roughly 20 to 80, was recorded, and 82.7% were male.

Study-wide points: Expanded peripheral T cells had an undetermined antigen specificity. The average count of expanded clones was higher among CD8+ T cells than among CD4+.

Sequenced by immunoSEQ multiplex PCR; TCRdb stores in-frame clones only, minus some. The sample has around 6,000 clones, around 84% seen once. The CDR3 has 13 residues. Germline V gene data show CDR1 as GTSNPN and CDR2 as SVGIG (reference sequence). J was trimmed by 1 base and V by 4 bases; bases with no gene match: 1. The chain has TRBV30 and TRBJ2-1, with TRBD1 matching over 7 bases. This specimen consisted of CD4+ or CD8+ T cells sorted from blood, obtained in a trial of the OX40 agonist ivuxolimab. This TCR was recovered from an adult with an advanced solid tumor such as melanoma, head and neck, liver or kidney cancer. CDR3 in amino acids: CAWTTGSYNEQFF. CDR3 bases: TGTGCCTGGACGACAGGGTCCTACAATGAGCAGTTCTTC.